This T cell receptor beta chain originates from a study of shared clonotypes between healthy human individuals. The assay was immunoSEQ multiplex PCR, and TCRdb's table has in-frame clones only and misses some. The sample carries under 750,000 clones, roughly 72% recorded once. The CDR3 contains 13 residues. V lost 1 base and J 5 bases, leaving 9 bases between the germline ends. Germline-derived CDR1 and CDR2 are SGHRS and YFSETQ. The V and J genes are TRBV5-1 and TRBJ2-5, with D possibly being TRBD2 (5 bases). Sequencing used memory CD4+ T cells sorted from blood. The sample's subset: CD45RA-negative fraction. This clonotype was obtained from a woman in her 30s in good health. CDR3 in amino acids: CASSLSGSETQYF. The CDR3 DNA is TGCGCCAGCAGCTTGTCGGGATCCGAGACCCAGTACTTC.